This T cell receptor (beta chain) was retrieved from a study of graft-versus-host responses after intestinal transplantation. In the study overall: Recipients were given multivisceral, liver-intestinal, or isolated intestinal transplants. Tacrolimus plus steroids were given to all recipients for two to three years, preceded by anti-thymocyte globulin induction.

Regarding the study as a whole: GvH clones surfaced in recipient marrow, some emerging earlier in ileum or blood. Patients who carried graft-donor T cell macrochimerism also had high graft-versus-host to host-versus-graft clonal ratios in their allografts.

The V gene end was trimmed by 0 bases and the J gene end by 16 bases; junction bases not matched to a gene: 12. Per germline, CDR1 LGHNA and CDR2 YSLEER. The CDR3 has 15 residues. Notes on this clone: Its antigen remains unidentified.

Sequencing was performed with immunoSEQ multiplex PCR; in TCRdb, only in-frame clones are kept and a portion is missing. The table lists 130,000 to 150,000 clones, over 90% of them singletons. This chain connects TRBV4-3 to TRBJ2-1, with 10 bases aligning to TRBD2. The receptor comes from a human donor who received an intestinal transplant. The sequences come from unstimulated CD4+ T cells sorted from spleen or lymph node cells, collected before intestinal transplant. The CDR3: CASSQDFREAGGPFF. In DNA, the CDR3 is TGCGCCAGCAGCCAAGATTTTCGGGAAGCGGGAGGGCCTTTCTTC.